What follows are 2 T cell receptor beta chains derived from one specimen sequenced in a study of cytomegalovirus exposure and HLA in healthy donors. The PCR had 60 Vbeta and 13 Jbeta primers. Generated by immunoSEQ multiplex PCR, the TCRdb table keeps only in-frame clones and is missing some. The sample lists about 180,000 clones; about 80% were seen once. The sample was PBMCs. The receptor set was obtained from a young man in good health and CMV-seronegative.

The gene calls are TRBV10-3 and TRBJ2-7; 9 positions agree with TRBD1. With V trimmed by 10 bases and J by 2 bases, 6 bases remained unmatched. Germline values: CDR1 ENHRY, CDR2 SYGVKD. The CDR3 has 13 residues. CDR3 in amino acids: CATRWTGAYEQYF. CDR3 bases: TGTGCCACCCGCTGGACAGGGGCCTACGAGCAGTACTTC.

V usage is TRBV29-1 and J usage is TRBJ2-7, with D perhaps matching TRBD2 (6 bases). V was trimmed by 7 bases and J by 5 bases, leaving 24 bases between them. Germline loops: CDR1 SQVTM, CDR2 ANQGSEA. This CDR3 contains 15 residues. The CDR3 is CSASGGPNAYDEQYF. DNA of the CDR3: TGCAGCGCCTCCGGGGGTCCGAACGCCTATGACGAGCAGTACTTC.